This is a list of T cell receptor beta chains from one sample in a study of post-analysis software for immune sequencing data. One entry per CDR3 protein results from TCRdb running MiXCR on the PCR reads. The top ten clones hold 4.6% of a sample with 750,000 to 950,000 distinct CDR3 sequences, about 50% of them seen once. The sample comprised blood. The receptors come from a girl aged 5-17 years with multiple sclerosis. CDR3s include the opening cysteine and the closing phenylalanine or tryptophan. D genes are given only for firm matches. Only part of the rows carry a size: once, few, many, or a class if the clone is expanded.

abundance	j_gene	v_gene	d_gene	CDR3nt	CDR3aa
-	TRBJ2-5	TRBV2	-	TGTGCCAGCAGTCAAGAACGATGGGAGCAGTACTTC	CASSQERWEQYF
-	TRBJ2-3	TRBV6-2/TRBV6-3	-	TGTGCCAGCACCGCAGGTCCGGATACGCAGTATTTT	CASTAGPDTQYF
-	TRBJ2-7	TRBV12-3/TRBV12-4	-	TGTGCCAGCAGTTACAAGTACTACGAGCAGTACTTC	CASSYKYYEQYF
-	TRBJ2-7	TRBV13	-	TGTGCCAGCAGACCGGGACGGACATGGGACGAGCAGTACTTC	CASRPGRTWDEQYF
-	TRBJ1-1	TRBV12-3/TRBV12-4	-	TGTGCCAGCAGTTTATCTTGGGTTACCACTGAAGCTTTCTTT	CASSLSWVTTEAFF
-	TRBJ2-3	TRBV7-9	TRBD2	TGTGCCAGCAGCACTGGTAGCGGGAGTTCAGATACGCAGTATTTT	CASSTGSGSSDTQYF
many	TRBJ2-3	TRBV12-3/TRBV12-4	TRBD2	TGTGCCAGCAGACCGGGACTAGCGCGGGATACGCAGTATTTT	CASRPGLARDTQYF
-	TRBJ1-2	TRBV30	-	TGTGCCTGGAGGGACATGGGGGGCCCCTATGGCTACACCTTC	CAWRDMGGPYGYTF
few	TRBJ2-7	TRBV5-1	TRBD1	TGCGCCAGCAGCATAACCGGGACAGGAGACTACGAGCAGTACTTC	CASSITGTGDYEQYF
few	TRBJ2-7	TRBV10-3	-	TGTGCCATCAAGGCACCTTCCGGGACTGTGGGCGAGCAGTACTTC	CAIKAPSGTVGEQYF
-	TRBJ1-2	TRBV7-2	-	TGTGCCAGCAGCCCTACACAGGGTAACTATGGCTACACCTTC	CASSPTQGNYGYTF
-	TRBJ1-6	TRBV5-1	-	TGCGCCAGCAGCTTCGGCAGAGATAATTCACCCCTCCACTTT	CASSFGRDNSPLHF
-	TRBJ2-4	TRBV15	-	TGTGCCACCAGCAGAAGGGGACTGGGAGCCAAAAACATTCAGTACTTC	CATSRRGLGAKNIQYF
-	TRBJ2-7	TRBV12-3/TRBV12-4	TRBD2	TGTGCCAGCAGTTTGATAAGCGGGGGGAGCTCCTACGAGCAGTACTTC	CASSLISGGSSYEQYF
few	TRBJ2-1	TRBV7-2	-	TGTGCCAGCAGCGGATCGGGCACTTGGAACTCCTACAATGAGCAGTTCTTC	CASSGSGTWNSYNEQFF
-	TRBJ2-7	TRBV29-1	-	TGCAGCGTTGAGGGTCTAATCATGGGCGAGCAGTACTTC	CSVEGLIMGEQYF
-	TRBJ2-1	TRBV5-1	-	TGCGCCAGCAGCTTTCAGGACAGAAATGAGCAGTTCTTC	CASSFQDRNEQFF
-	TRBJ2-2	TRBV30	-	TGTGCCAGGAGTCCCACAGGGCGCGGCACCGGGGAGCTGTTTTTT	CARSPTGRGTGELFF
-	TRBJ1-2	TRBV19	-	TGTGCCAGTAGTATTCGGGAATCTTATGGCTACACCTTC	CASSIRESYGYTF
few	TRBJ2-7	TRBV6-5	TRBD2	TGTGCCAGCAGCAAACCGGGACTACCGACGAACTACGAGCAGTACTTC	CASSKPGLPTNYEQYF
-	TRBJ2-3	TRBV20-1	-	TGCAGTGCTAGTCGCTGGGCAGCCACAGATACGCAGTATTTT	CSASRWAATDTQYF
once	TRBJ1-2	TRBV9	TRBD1	TGTGCCAGCAGCGACCAGAGGACAGGGACTTTTAACTATGGCTACACCTTC	CASSDQRTGTFNYGYTF
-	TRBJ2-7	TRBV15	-	TGTGCCACCAGCAGAGATCCTCTTACCTCAGGGACTCGCACCTCCTACGAGCAGTACTTC	CATSRDPLTSGTRTSYEQYF
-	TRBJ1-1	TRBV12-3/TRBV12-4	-	TGTGCCAGCAGTTTAAGGGGAGGGGGGCAGAACACTGAAGCTTTCTTT	CASSLRGGGQNTEAFF
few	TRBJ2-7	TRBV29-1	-	TGCAGCGTCCCAGGGGACGGTGTGGGCTACGAGCAGTACTTC	CSVPGDGVGYEQYF
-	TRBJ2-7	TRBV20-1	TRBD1	TGCAGTGCTAACCCCAGGGGGCGAACCTACGAGCAGTACTTC	CSANPRGRTYEQYF
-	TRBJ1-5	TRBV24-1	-	TGTGCCACCCGAACAGGGCGGCATCAGCCCCAGCATTTT	CATRTGRHQPQHF
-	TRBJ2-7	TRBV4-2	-	TGTGCCAGCAGCCAAGATCAGCGGATGCAATGGGGGCAGTACTTC	CASSQDQRMQWGQYF
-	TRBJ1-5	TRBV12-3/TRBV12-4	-	TGTGCCAGCAGCAAAGAAGGGTGGACCCAGCATTTT	CASSKEGWTQHF
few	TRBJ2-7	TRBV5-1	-	TGCGCCAGCAGCTTGGAAGGTTCCGACGAGCAGTACTTC	CASSLEGSDEQYF
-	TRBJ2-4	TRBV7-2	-	TGTGCCAGCAGCGGAGCAGGGACCGCCAAAAACATTCAGTACTTC	CASSGAGTAKNIQYF
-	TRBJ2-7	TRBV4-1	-	TGCGCCAGCAGCCAAGCTCCGGGACGGTCCTCCTACGAGCAGTACTTC	CASSQAPGRSSYEQYF
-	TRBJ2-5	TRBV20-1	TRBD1	TGCAGTGCTGACCGATTCCGGGACAGAGTACAAGAGACCCAGTACTTC	CSADRFRDRVQETQYF
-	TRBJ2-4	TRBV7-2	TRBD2	TGTGCCAGCAGCTGGCTAGCGGGAGGTCCCAAAAACATTCAGTACTTC	CASSWLAGGPKNIQYF
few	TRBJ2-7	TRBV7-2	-	TGTGCCAGCAGCTTAGCGTTGAAGGGTAGCCACGAGCAGTACTTC	CASSLALKGSHEQYF
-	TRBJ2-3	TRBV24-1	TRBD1	TGTGCCACCAGTGGCCCAGGGGGCACGCAGTATTTT	CATSGPGGTQYF